This entry is about one TCR beta chain. Its antigen is not known. Germline lookup yields CDR1 DFQATT and CDR2 SNEGSKA (reference sequence). The CDR3 covers 12 residues. V gave up 4 bases and J gave up 7 bases, with 11 bases separating them. Unique molecular identifiers were attached to individual cDNA molecules during library preparation. TCRdb reprocessed the RACE reads with MiXCR, giving one entry per CDR3 protein. The table lists roughly 380,000 distinct CDR3 sequences, approximately 5.1% of them singletons. The data were taken from a study of human T cells and chemical hapten exposure. Study background: On the upper back, patch tests were applied with 0.01% DPC and read at 6 days.

Time point reported: pre-sensitization, week 0. Noted treatment: therapeutic diphenylcyclopropenone sensitization with weekly scalp DPC. The study drew its donors from alopecia patients who were 18 to 70 years old and suitable for DPC. Study-wide points: Expanded TCRs made up significantly more big CDR3 similarity clusters than controls did.

This specimen was whole blood, taken in connection with sensitization to the hapten diphenylcyclopropenone (DPC). V gene TRBV20-1 combines with J gene TRBJ1-5; TRBD1 is a possible D gene (5 bases). This clonotype was obtained from a woman in her 50s with alopecia areata. Some clones in this sample may be carry-over from other donors' samples. The CDR3, as DNA: TGCAGTGCTACAAGGGGTGGCCAGCCCCAGCATTTT. Its protein is CSATRGGQPQHF.